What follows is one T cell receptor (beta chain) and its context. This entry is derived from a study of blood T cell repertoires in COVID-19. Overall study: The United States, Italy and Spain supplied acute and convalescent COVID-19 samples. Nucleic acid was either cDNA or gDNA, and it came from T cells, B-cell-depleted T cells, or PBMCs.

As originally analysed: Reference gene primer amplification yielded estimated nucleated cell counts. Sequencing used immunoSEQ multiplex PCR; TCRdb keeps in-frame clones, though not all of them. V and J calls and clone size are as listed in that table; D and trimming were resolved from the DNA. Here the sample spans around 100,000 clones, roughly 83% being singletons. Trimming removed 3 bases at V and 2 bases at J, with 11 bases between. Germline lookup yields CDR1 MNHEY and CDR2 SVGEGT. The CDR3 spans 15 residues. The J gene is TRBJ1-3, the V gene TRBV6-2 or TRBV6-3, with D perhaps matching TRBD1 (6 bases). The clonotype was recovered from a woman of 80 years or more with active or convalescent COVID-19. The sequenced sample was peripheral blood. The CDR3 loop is CASSYWDNAGNTIYF. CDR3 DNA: TGTGCCAGCAGTTATTGGGACAACGCTGGAAACACCATATATTTT.